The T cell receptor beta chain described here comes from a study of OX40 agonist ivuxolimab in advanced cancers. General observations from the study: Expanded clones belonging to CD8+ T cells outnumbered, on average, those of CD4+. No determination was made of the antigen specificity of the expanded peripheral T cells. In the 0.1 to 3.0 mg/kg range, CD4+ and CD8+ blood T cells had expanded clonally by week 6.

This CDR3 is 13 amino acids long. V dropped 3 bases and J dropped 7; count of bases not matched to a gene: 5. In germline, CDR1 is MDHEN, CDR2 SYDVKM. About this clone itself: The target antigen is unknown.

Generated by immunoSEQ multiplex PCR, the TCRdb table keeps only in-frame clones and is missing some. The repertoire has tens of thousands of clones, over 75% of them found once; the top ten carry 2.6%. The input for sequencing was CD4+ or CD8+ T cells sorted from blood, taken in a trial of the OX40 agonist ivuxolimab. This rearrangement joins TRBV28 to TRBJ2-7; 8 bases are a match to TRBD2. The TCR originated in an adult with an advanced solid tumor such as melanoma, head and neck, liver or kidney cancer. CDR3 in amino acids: CASSFTAGEEQYF. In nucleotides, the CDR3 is TGTGCCAGCAGTTTTACAGCGGGAGAAGAGCAGTACTTC.